This T cell receptor (beta chain) was obtained from a study of blood T cell repertoires in COVID-19. Produced via immunoSEQ multiplex PCR; TCRdb's table is partial and in-frame only. The sample shows about 74,000 clones, about nine tenths of them seen only once. J gave up 2 bases and V 2 bases, and 7 bases lay outside the gene matches. Germline V gene sequence: CDR1 SGDLS, CDR2 YYNGEE. The CDR3 is 16 amino acids. The sequence came from a man aged 45 to 65 with COVID-19, enrolled during active disease. The specimen sequenced was peripheral blood. The chain employs TRBV9 and TRBJ2-3, with 8 positions matching TRBD2. CDR3 in amino acids: CASSVEAGENTDTQYF. DNA of the CDR3: TGTGCCAGCAGCGTTGAAGCGGGAGAAAACACAGATACGCAGTATTTT.